The present TCR beta chain was sequenced within a study of T cells in Graves' hyperthyroidism and ophthalmopathy. Overall study context: The blood sample was taken at first diagnosis, before treatment began.

Germline loops: CDR1 SGHAT, CDR2 FQNNGV. Unmatched junction bases numbered 7, after V lost 5 bases and J lost 3 bases. The CDR3 consists of 15 residues. TCR beta CDR3 regions were amplified from RNA transcripts. Initially, a first-round RT-PCR of the TCR CDR3 employed the HTBI primer set. In TCRdb, the multiplex PCR reads were re-called with MiXCR into one record per CDR3 protein. The top ten hold under 15% of the sample, which has fewer than 750,000 distinct CDR3 sequences, around 15% seen once. Exclusion of a patient resulted from uncontrolled infection, other autoimmune disease, pregnancy or lactation. There are many counts of this clonotype.

This TCR was sampled from a woman in her 50s with Graves' ophthalmopathy. The material sequenced was blood. The chain carries TRBV11-2 and TRBJ2-1; 7 bases map to TRBD2. Written as DNA, the CDR3 is TGTGCCAGCAGCCCGGGGACTACCTTCTACAATGAGCAGTTCTTC. It translates to CASSPGTTFYNEQFF.